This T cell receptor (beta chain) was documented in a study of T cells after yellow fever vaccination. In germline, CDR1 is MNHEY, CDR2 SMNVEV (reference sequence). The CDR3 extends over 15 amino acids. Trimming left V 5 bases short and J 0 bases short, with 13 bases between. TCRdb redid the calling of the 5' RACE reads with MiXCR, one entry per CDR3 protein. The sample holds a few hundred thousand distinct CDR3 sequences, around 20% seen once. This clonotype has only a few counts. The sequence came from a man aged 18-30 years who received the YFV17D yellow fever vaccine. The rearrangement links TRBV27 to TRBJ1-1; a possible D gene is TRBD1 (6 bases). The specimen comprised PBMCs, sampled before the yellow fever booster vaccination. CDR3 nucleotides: TGTGCCAGCAGTATCTACAGGGACTTGAACACTGAAGCTTTCTTT. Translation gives CASSIYRDLNTEAFF.